The table lists the clone carrying this TCR beta chain with many counts. Its antigen remains unidentified. This record comes from a study of T cells in Graves' hyperthyroidism and ophthalmopathy. Study details: Before treatment of any kind, peripheral blood was taken at initial diagnosis. Study-level findings and limits: Also found in blood were most expanded thyroid clonotypes above 0.001.

RNA transcripts gave rise to amplified TCR beta CDR3 regions. When the TCR CDR3 underwent first-round RT-PCR, the HTBI primer set was used. MiXCR, run by TCRdb on the multiplex PCR reads, gives a single entry per CDR3 protein. The sample consists of about 350,000 distinct CDR3 sequences, about a sixth of them appearing once. Specimen: blood. This sequence was found in a woman in her twenties or thirties with Graves' hyperthyroidism that later progressed to Graves' ophthalmopathy.

CDR3 sequence: CASSLNPLLAGPSMQYF. The CDR3 DNA reads as TGTGCCAGCAGTCTCAATCCGCTACTAGCGGGCCCGTCGATGCAGTACTTC. The chain carries TRBV27 and TRBJ2-7, with 9 bases that match TRBD2. The CDR3 runs to 17 residues. Trimming cost V 5 bases and J 9 bases; bases outside gene matches: 20. CDR1 is MNHEY and CDR2 is SMNVEV in the germline V gene (reference sequence).